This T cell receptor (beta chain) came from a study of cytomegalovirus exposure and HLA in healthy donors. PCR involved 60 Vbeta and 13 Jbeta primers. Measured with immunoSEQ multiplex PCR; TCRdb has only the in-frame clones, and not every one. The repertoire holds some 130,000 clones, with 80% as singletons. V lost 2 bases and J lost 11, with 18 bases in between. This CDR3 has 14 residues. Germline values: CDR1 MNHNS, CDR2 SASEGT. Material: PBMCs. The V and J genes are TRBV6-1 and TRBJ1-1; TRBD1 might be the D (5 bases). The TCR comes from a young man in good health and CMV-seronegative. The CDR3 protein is CASSESLLGGAAFF. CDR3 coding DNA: TGTGCCAGCAGTGAAAGCCTCCTCGGGGGTGCGGCTTTCTTT.